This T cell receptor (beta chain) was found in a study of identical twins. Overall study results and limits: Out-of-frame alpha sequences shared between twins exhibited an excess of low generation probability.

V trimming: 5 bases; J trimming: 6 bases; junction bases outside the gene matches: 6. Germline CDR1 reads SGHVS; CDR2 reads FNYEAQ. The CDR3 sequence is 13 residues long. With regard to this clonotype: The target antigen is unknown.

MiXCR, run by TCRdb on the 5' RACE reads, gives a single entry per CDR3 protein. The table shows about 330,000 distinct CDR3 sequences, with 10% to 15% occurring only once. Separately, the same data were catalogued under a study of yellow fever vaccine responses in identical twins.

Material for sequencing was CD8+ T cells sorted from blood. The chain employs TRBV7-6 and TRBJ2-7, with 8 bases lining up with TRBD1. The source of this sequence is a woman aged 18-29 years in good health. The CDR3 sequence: CASSPQQGGEQYV. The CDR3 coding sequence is TGTGCCAGCAGCCCTCAACAGGGGGGCGAGCAGTACGTC.